A selection of T cell receptor beta chains follows, all from one sample in a study of early T cells in non-severe SARS-CoV-2 infection. TCRdb redid the calling of the 5' RACE reads with MiXCR, one entry per CDR3 protein. The table lists some 57,000 distinct CDR3 sequences, 5.6% of them singletons. The sequenced sample consisted of whole blood. Source of these receptors: an adult who was a healthcare worker with PCR-confirmed SARS-CoV-2 infection or an uninfected control (not recorded which). Each CDR3 is given with its conserved first and last residue. The D gene is left open where the match is weak.

v_gene	d_gene	CDR3aa
TRBV7-2	TRBD2	CASSSPPRAGDHNEQFF
TRBV9	NA	CASSVGGGINSYEQYF
TRBV7-9	NA	CASSSRKGETQYF
TRBV10-3	NA	CAIRKLSTDTQYF
TRBV30	NA	CAGDKNNEQFF
TRBV14	NA	CASSQVEGYGYTF
TRBV29-1	TRBD1	CSVEEEGQGNYEQYF
TRBV5-8	NA	CASTAGFGQPQHF
TRBV12-3/TRBV12-4	NA	CASSLTLRGSYEQYF
TRBV9	NA	CASSQRPGIGELFF
TRBV6-1	NA	CASSDGWRANEKLFF
TRBV29-1	NA	CSVADRSLHSYNEQFF
TRBV7-2	NA	CASSIRTGETQYF
TRBV5-4	NA	CASSMYGPHHLHF
TRBV9	TRBD1	CASSVGTGAPKTQYF
TRBV12-3/TRBV12-4	NA	CASTLGVPGANVLTF
TRBV7-2	TRBD1	CASSLRQGRRNYGYTF
TRBV11-1	NA	CASSLEGAGELFF
TRBV10-2	TRBD1	CASSVPGRGREAFF
TRBV9	NA	CASSPRLIADTQYF
TRBV12-3/TRBV12-4	TRBD2	CASSPGTSGANEQFF
TRBV11-2	NA	CASSPRGQGGFTDTQYF
TRBV9	TRBD2	CASPLRLAEDEQYF
TRBV10-3	NA	CAISVGTDTQYF
TRBV20-1	TRBD2	CSARLGLAGGPGELFF
TRBV2	TRBD2	CASIATSGSWSYNEQFF